These 31 T cell receptor beta chains came from one sample sequenced in a study of Ad26.COV2.S vaccination and SARS-CoV-2 variants. Treatment: 15 to 20 received Ad26.COV2.S at low or high dose, single or two shots; about 5 received placebo; per-sample allocation not given. Collection of samples fell on day 63 after the first vaccine or placebo injection. The repertoire was sequenced with immunoSEQ multiplex PCR; TCRdb's copy has only in-frame clones and lacks some. The table lists more than 400,000 clones, roughly 90% of them singletons. The input for sequencing was peripheral blood, taken in a trial of Ad26.COV2.S vaccine versus placebo. Receptors originate from a person aged 18 to 59 who received the Ad26.COV2.S COVID-19 vaccine or a placebo.

The chain employs TRBV6-2 or TRBV6-3 and TRBJ1-1, with 8 bases matching TRBD1. This CDR3 is built from 16 residues. Per germline, CDR1 MNHEY and CDR2 SVGEGT. V shed 2 bases and J 2 bases; nucleotides not matched to a gene: 7. CDR3 sequence: CASSYPPGQANTEAFF. DNA for the CDR3: TGTGCCAGCAGTTACCCCCCGGGACAGGCCAACACTGAAGCTTTCTTT.

In this sample, this clone turned up a few times. V and J are TRBV19 and TRBJ1-1, with no clear D. V shed 5 bases and J shed 6 bases, with 13 bases lying between them. CDR1 is LNHDA, CDR2 SQIVND, per germline (reference sequence). The CDR3 spans 13 residues. The CDR3 DNA reads as TGTGCCAGTAGTCCTCAGGTGTGGGCTGAAGCTTTCTTT. It translates to CASSPQVWAEAFF.

CDR3 in amino acids: CSARSQETQYF. The CDR3 DNA follows: TGCAGTGCTAGATCACAAGAGACCCAGTACTTC. V gene TRBV20-1 combines with J gene TRBJ2-5, with unresolved D. V gave up 2 bases and J gave up 2 bases, with 3 bases separating them. The CDR3 is 11 residues long. In germline, CDR1 is DFQATT, CDR2 SNEGSKA (reference sequence).

The gene calls are TRBV15 and TRBJ2-7, with TRBD2 matching 9 bases. This CDR3 comprises 18 residues. The germline CDR1 and CDR2 sequences are LNHNV and YYDKDF (reference sequence). V lost 1 base and J lost 2; bases outside the gene matches: 12. CDR3 sequence reads: CATSRGRGAGGYAYEQYF. In DNA form, the CDR3 reads TGTGCCACCAGCAGAGGAAGGGGCGCGGGGGGGTACGCCTACGAGCAGTACTTC.

The V and J genes are TRBV12-5 and TRBJ2-5; TRBD2 agrees at 8 bases. Germline trimming cut 5 bases from V and 3 bases from J; bases unmatched to any gene: 14. The germline V gene encodes CDR1 LGHNT and CDR2 FRNRAP. This CDR3 spans 17 amino acids. CDR3 loop: CASGNTGRGGIEETQYF. As DNA, the CDR3 is TGTGCTAGTGGTAACACTGGCCGGGGGGGAATCGAAGAGACCCAGTACTTC.

The chain links TRBV18 to TRBJ1-4, with D tentatively TRBD1 (5 bases). The V end was cut by 4 bases, the J end by 8 bases, with 11 bases between. The CDR3 is 13 residues long. Looked up from germline, CDR1 is KGHSH and CDR2 is LQKENI. In DNA, the CDR3 is TGTGCCAGCTCACTAGGGACGGGGGAAAAACTGTTTTTT. It translates to CASSLGTGEKLFF.

This clone has a single count. The rearrangement uses TRBV5-6 and TRBJ1-3; unclear D gene. Trimming pared 0 bases from V and 0 bases from J, leaving 7 bases between. CDR1 SGHDT and CDR2 YYEEEE come from the germline V gene. This CDR3 has 15 amino acids. The CDR3 loop reads CASSLGFYSGNTIYF. CDR3 DNA: TGTGCCAGCAGCTTGGGGTTTTACTCTGGAAACACCATATATTTT.

J is TRBJ1-2 and V is TRBV7-9; tentative D call: TRBD1 (6 bases). The V gene lost 5 bases and the J gene lost 5 bases, with 18 bases spanning the gap. CDR1 is SEHNR and CDR2 is FQNEAQ in the germline V gene (reference sequence). The CDR3 has 15 residues. CDR3 in amino acids: CASSIQGTSRYGYTF. In DNA, the CDR3 is TGTGCCAGCAGCATACAGGGAACCAGTAGGTATGGCTACACCTTC.

V usage is TRBV28 and J usage is TRBJ2-5; no clear D gene. Germline-derived CDR1 and CDR2 are MDHEN and SYDVKM. Trimming removed 6 bases at V and 9 bases at J, with 23 bases between. This CDR3 comprises 15 residues. The CDR3: CASSSLEAGKLAQYF. The CDR3 DNA follows: TGTGCCAGCAGCAGCCTTGAGGCCGGCAAATTGGCCCAGTACTTC.

CDR3 residues: CASSQRKTVYSTDTQYF. For the CDR3, the DNA is TGCGCCAGCAGCCAGCGAAAGACAGTTTATAGCACAGATACGCAGTATTTT. This chain links TRBV4-3 with TRBJ2-3; D perhaps matches TRBD1 (5 bases). The V end lost 3 bases, the J end lost 0 bases, and 16 bases lay between the germline ends. The germline V gene has CDR1 LGHNA and CDR2 YSLEER. The CDR3 consists of 17 residues.

This clone was detected once. The chain carries TRBV7-9 and TRBJ2-1, with 10 nucleotides matching TRBD1. The germline gives CDR1 SEHNR, CDR2 FQNEAQ (reference sequence). Germline trimming cut 1 base from V and 9 bases from J; bases unmatched to any gene: 6. The CDR3 loop spans 15 amino acids. For the CDR3, the DNA is TGTGCCAGCAGCTTAGAGGGACAGGGGATTGGTGAGCAGTTCTTC. Its translation: CASSLEGQGIGEQFF.

The genes are TRBV7-2 and TRBJ2-5; D uncertain. Germline lookup yields CDR1 SGHTA and CDR2 FQGNSA. This CDR3 contains 15 residues. Between the trimmed V and J ends, which lost 7 bases and 5 bases, there was a span of 20 bases. In nucleotides, the CDR3 is TGTGCCAGCACCGCTAGTATTGGTTTTTGGGAGACCCAGTACTTC. Translated: CASTASIGFWETQYF.

V and J are TRBV3-1 (or the pseudogene TRBV3-2) and TRBJ1-2; D may be TRBD1 (5 bases). The CDR3 runs 12 residues. V shed 4 bases and J shed 5 bases, with 8 bases lying between them. CDR1 is LGHDT and CDR2 is YNNKEL in the germline V gene (reference sequence). CDR3 DNA sequence: TGTGCCAGCAGCCCCGAGGGGTATGGCTACACCTTC. It specifies CASSPEGYGYTF.

This clone was seen only a few times. The chain couples TRBV5-4 to TRBJ2-1, with D uncertain. The CDR3 loop spans 13 amino acids. Trimming cost V 4 bases and J 0 bases, with 5 bases left between them. CDR1 SGHNT and CDR2 YYREEE come from the germline V gene (reference sequence). The CDR3 loop is CASSRPSYNEQFF. CDR3 DNA: TGTGCCAGCAGCCGGCCCTCCTACAATGAGCAGTTCTTC.

This clone was counted once. The rearrangement links TRBV3-1 (or the pseudogene TRBV3-2) to TRBJ2-1, with 11 nucleotides matching TRBD2. The CDR3 extends over 16 amino acids. Germline CDR1 is LGHDT and CDR2 is YNNKEL (reference sequence). The V segment lost 0 bases and the J segment 7 bases; nucleotides outside the gene matches: 5. The DNA of the CDR3 is TGTGCCAGCAGCCAAGACATGGGACTAGCGGTAAATGAGCAGTTCTTC. Translated: CASSQDMGLAVNEQFF.

The CDR3 here is CSASGGSGGTFSYEQYF. CDR3 nucleotides: TGCAGTGCTAGTGGTGGTAGCGGGGGCACCTTCTCCTACGAGCAGTACTTC. The rearrangement joins TRBV20-1 to TRBJ2-7, with 9 bases that match TRBD2. The trim removed 3 bases at V and 0 bases at J, leaving 12 bases unmatched. Germline V lookup: CDR1 DFQATT, CDR2 SNEGSKA (reference sequence). There are 17 residues in the CDR3.

The chain employs TRBV20-1 and TRBJ2-7; D gene unclear. Deletions cut 2 bases from V and 3 bases from J, with 5 bases between. CDR3 length: 11 residues. In germline, CDR1 is DFQATT, CDR2 SNEGSKA (reference sequence). The CDR3 DNA sequence: TGCAGTGCTAGACCCCTCTACGAGCAGTACTTC. It codes for CSARPLYEQYF.

This rearrangement joins TRBV10-1 to TRBJ2-3; D gene uncertain. Germline CDR1 WNHNN, CDR2 SYGVQD (reference sequence). The CDR3 has 13 amino acids. V was cut by 3 bases and J by 2 bases, with 6 bases left in between. The CDR3 loop reads CASSDRPTDTQYF. The CDR3 coding sequence is TGCGCCAGCAGTGACAGACCCACAGATACGCAGTATTTT.

The chain employs TRBV2 and TRBJ1-5; D may be TRBD1 (6 bases). The V end lost 6 bases, the J end lost 5 bases, and 14 bases lay between the germline ends. The CDR3 has 14 amino acids. The germline CDR1 and CDR2 sequences are SNHLY and FYNNEI. CDR3 region: CASRARGSYQPQHF. The CDR3 coding sequence is TGTGCCAGCAGAGCCAGGGGCAGTTATCAGCCCCAGCATTTT.

The CDR3 nucleotides read TGTGCCAGCAGCTTGGGCAAGCGGGGCACAGATACGCAGTATTTT. Amino acid sequence: CASSLGKRGTDTQYF. The chain joins TRBV5-4 to TRBJ2-3; D may be TRBD2 (6 bases). CDR1 is SGHNT and CDR2 is YYREEE in the germline V gene (reference sequence). V was clipped by 0 bases and J by 1 base, with 9 bases between them. The CDR3 spans 15 residues.

The CDR3 DNA is TGTGCCAGCAGCCAAGATTATAACGGCTATGGCTACACCTTC. This translates into CASSQDYNGYGYTF. This chain joins TRBV3-1 (or the pseudogene TRBV3-2) and TRBJ1-2; D is ambiguous. This CDR3 has 14 residues. Per the germline V gene, CDR1 is LGHDT and CDR2 is YNNKEL (reference sequence). V lost 0 bases, J lost 4 bases, and 9 bases lay in between.

V is TRBV3-1 (or the pseudogene TRBV3-2) and J is TRBJ1-2; TRBD1 matches at 8 bases. V shed 0 bases, J shed 4 bases, and the junction held 7 bases outside the gene matches. There are 16 residues in the CDR3. Per germline, CDR1 LGHDT and CDR2 YNNKEL (reference sequence). The CDR3 reads CASSQETGGALYGYTF. In nucleotides, the CDR3 is TGTGCCAGCAGCCAAGAAACAGGGGGGGCCCTCTATGGCTACACCTTC.

The rearrangement links TRBV29-1 to TRBJ1-6; the D is unclear. V dropped 4 bases and J dropped 10 bases, with 14 bases sitting between them. This CDR3 spans 13 amino acids. Germline V CDR1 and CDR2: SQVTM, ANQGSEA. The CDR3 reads CSVAKESDSPLHF. The CDR3 DNA sequence: TGCAGCGTTGCCAAGGAATCTGACTCACCCCTCCACTTT.

The V gene is TRBV7-9, the J gene TRBJ2-3; no definite D call. Germline-derived CDR1 and CDR2 are SEHNR and FQNEAQ (reference sequence). The CDR3 loop spans 18 amino acids. Deletions cut 2 bases from V and 2 bases from J, with 20 bases between. DNA of the CDR3: TGTGCCAGCAGCTTAAATAGGCGGAACAGTGATTTCACAGATACGCAGTATTTT. This codes for CASSLNRRNSDFTDTQYF.

The chain carries TRBV5-1 and TRBJ2-1; D perhaps matches TRBD1 (6 bases). Between the trimmed V and J ends, which lost 4 bases and 7 bases, there was a span of 12 bases. CDR1 and CDR2 from the germline V gene are SGHRS and YFSETQ. The CDR3 is 13 residues long. CDR3 bases: TGCGCCAGCAGCCAGGGGATCGCGAATGAGCAGTTCTTC. As protein: CASSQGIANEQFF.

The chain has TRBV9 and TRBJ1-1; no firm D call. This CDR3 has 15 residues. V gave up 5 bases and J gave up 1 base, with 15 bases separating them. Germline assignment: CDR1 SGDLS and CDR2 YYNGEE. CDR3 residues: CASSEGAGENTEAFF. DNA of the CDR3: TGTGCCAGCAGTGAGGGTGCGGGAGAGAACACTGAAGCTTTCTTT. Complete variable domain (other parts from reference TRBV9 and TRBJ1-1): DSGVTQTPKHLITATGQRVTLRCSPRSGDLSVYWYQQSLDQGLQFLIQYYNGEERAKGNILERFSAQQFPDLHSELNLSSLELGDSALYFCASSEGAGENTEAFFGQGTRLTVV.

The chain combines TRBV7-8 with TRBJ2-7; tentatively, D is TRBD1 or TRBD2 (5 bases each). V dropped 5 bases and J dropped 3 bases, with 17 bases sitting between them. The germline gives CDR1 SGHVS, CDR2 FQNEAQ. CDR3 length: 15 amino acids. The CDR3, as DNA: TGTGCCAGCAGCCTCAAGGGGACGAGAAACTACGAGCAGTACTTC. This encodes CASSLKGTRNYEQYF.

The CDR3 DNA is TGTGCCAGTAGTATCTTTACAGGGGCTTTTACTGAAGCTTTCTTT. This gives the protein CASSIFTGAFTEAFF. The chain employs TRBV19 and TRBJ1-1, with TRBD1 identical over 7 bases. This CDR3 spans 15 amino acids. The germline gives CDR1 LNHDA, CDR2 SQIVND (reference sequence). Trimming cost V 3 bases and J 5 bases; bases outside gene matches: 9.

The chain joins TRBV13 to TRBJ1-2; TRBD1 matches at 7 bases. The germline V gene encodes CDR1 PRHDT and CDR2 FYEKMQ (reference sequence). After removal of 0 bases from V and 4 bases from J, the junction contained 5 bases not matched to a gene. This CDR3 has 15 residues. The CDR3 DNA sequence: TGTGCCAGCAGCTTAGGGGACAGGACAATCTATGGCTACACCTTC. It encodes CASSLGDRTIYGYTF.

This clone was found a few times. Other nucleotide sequences in the sample specify the same CDR3. This chain connects TRBV19 to TRBJ2-3; D is unresolved. The CDR3 covers 16 residues. V lost 1 base, J lost 0 bases, and 11 bases lay in between. The germline CDR1 and CDR2 sequences are LNHDA and SQIVND (reference sequence). CDR3 sequence: CASSIGLGVSTDTQYF. Here the CDR3 DNA reads TGTGCCAGTAGTATAGGACTGGGCGTTAGCACAGATACGCAGTATTTT.

The chain has TRBV6-2 or TRBV6-3 and TRBJ2-3; TRBD2 agrees at 9 bases. CDR1 and CDR2 (germline): MNHEY, SVGEGT. The length of the CDR3 is 18 residues. The junction had 14 bases not matched to a gene; V was cut back by 2 bases and J by 5 bases. The chain's CDR3 is CASSYIPTRSGGRDTQYF. CDR3 bases: TGTGCCAGCAGTTACATCCCCACACGGAGCGGGGGGAGAGATACGCAGTATTTT.